The clone carrying this T cell receptor beta chain has a count of ten or more. The antigen is undetermined. Time point denoted: newly diagnosed GD, antithyroid drugs for less than 3 months. Generation of the TCR library employed RNA extracted from PBMCs. An endocrinology department in Xi'an, China, supplied the patients. The data originate from a study of regulatory T cells in long-lasting Graves disease. Overall study results and limits: Reduced TCR diversity was observed in persistent Graves' patients versus newly diagnosed patients. A greater number of public clonotypes (around 3,000) was shared by persistent patients than by new patients (just over 950).

Library construction for TCR beta used iRepertoire HTBI primers and Arm-PCR of CDR3 regions. TCRdb itself ran the multiplex PCR reads through MiXCR, one entry per CDR3 protein. The sample lists 200,000 to 250,000 distinct CDR3 sequences, around 20% occurring once. The germline V gene encodes CDR1 SGHRS and CDR2 YFSETQ. This CDR3 region has 15 residues. The V gene lost 0 bases and the J gene lost 0 bases, with 7 bases spanning the gap. The material was peripheral blood mononuclear cells (PBMCs), obtained at new diagnosis, from a patient treated with antithyroid drugs. The source is a female donor with Graves disease. The V gene is TRBV5-1, the J gene TRBJ1-3, with a possible D match to TRBD1 (5 bases). As DNA, the CDR3 is TGCGCCAGCAGCTTGGGCGGGGGCTCTGGAAACACCATATATTTT. This sequence encodes CASSLGGGSGNTIYF.